The entry that follows covers one TCR beta chain sequence. Sequencing relied on a cDNA template that was reverse transcribed from extracted RNA. Clones were read by immunoSEQ multiplex PCR, and TCRdb kept only the in-frame ones, dropping some. The repertoire has approximately 89,000 clones, approximately 50% of them found once; the top ten carry roughly 5.6%. The data belong to a study of CD8+ T cells in alopecia areata. This receptor was obtained from a human donor with alopecia areata. The sample comprised NKG2D-high CD8+ T cells sorted from blood.

DNA of the CDR3: TGCAGCGTTACCGGACGACAAATGAACTACGAGCAGTACTTC. It specifies CSVTGRQMNYEQYF. The J gene is TRBJ2-7, the V gene TRBV29-1; D call uncertain. The CDR3 totals 14 residues. Germline CDR1 SQVTM, CDR2 ANQGSEA. Trimming took off 5 bases at V and 3 bases at J, with 17 bases between the two ends.